The rows below give T cell receptor beta chains drawn from one sample of a study of shared clonotypes between healthy human individuals. Profiling relied on immunoSEQ multiplex PCR, and the TCRdb table lists in-frame clones only, not all of them. Counted here are 2 million to 2.5 million clones, approximately 94% occurring once; the ten biggest clones make up approximately 1.7%. Specimen: naive CD8+ T cells from PBMCs. All receptors come from a man aged 18-30 years in good health. Some clones in this sample may be carry-over from other donors' samples. Both conserved end residues are part of each CDR3. The order of the fields is D gene, V gene, clone size, J gene, CDR3 protein, CDR3 DNA. D genes are given only for firm matches. Clone size appears in some rows only: once, few, many, or a class for an expanded clone.

d_gene: TRBD1; v_gene: TRBV25-1; abundance: .; j_gene: TRBJ1-2; CDR3aa: CASSEEDRVGLYGYTF; CDR3nt: TGTGCCAGCAGTGAAGAGGACAGGGTCGGGCTCTATGGCTACACCTTC
d_gene: .; v_gene: TRBV11-2; abundance: .; j_gene: TRBJ2-7; CDR3aa: CASTRTGTSHEQYF; CDR3nt: TGTGCCAGCACCCGAACAGGGACATCCCACGAGCAGTACTTC
d_gene: .; v_gene: TRBV7-2; abundance: .; j_gene: TRBJ2-1; CDR3aa: CASSFLTLGSYNEQFF; CDR3nt: TGTGCCAGCAGTTTCCTGACTCTCGGCTCCTACAATGAGCAGTTCTTC
d_gene: .; v_gene: TRBV7-9; abundance: once; j_gene: TRBJ1-3; CDR3aa: CASSLEWGSGNTIYF; CDR3nt: TGTGCCAGCAGCTTAGAATGGGGCTCTGGAAACACCATATATTTT
d_gene: TRBD1; v_gene: TRBV4-3; abundance: once; j_gene: TRBJ2-7; CDR3aa: CASSQALSGTGVPYEQYF; CDR3nt: TGCGCCAGCAGCCAAGCACTCTCCGGGACAGGGGTTCCCTACGAGCAGTACTTC
d_gene: TRBD2; v_gene: TRBV5-6; abundance: .; j_gene: TRBJ2-1; CDR3aa: CASSSPSLLAGVIGEQFF; CDR3nt: TGTGCCAGCAGCTCCCCGAGTCTACTAGCGGGAGTGATCGGTGAGCAGTTCTTC
d_gene: .; v_gene: TRBV2; abundance: .; j_gene: TRBJ2-1; CDR3aa: CASHRGYNEQFF; CDR3nt: TGTGCCAGCCACCGGGGCTACAATGAGCAGTTCTTC
d_gene: .; v_gene: TRBV27; abundance: .; j_gene: TRBJ2-7; CDR3aa: CASSLSWKRFYEQYF; CDR3nt: TGTGCCAGCAGTTTATCTTGGAAAAGGTTTTACGAGCAGTACTTC
d_gene: .; v_gene: TRBV11-1; abundance: .; j_gene: TRBJ2-2; CDR3aa: CASSWGQNTGELFF; CDR3nt: TGTGCCAGCAGCTGGGGACAGAACACCGGGGAGCTGTTTTTT
d_gene: TRBD1; v_gene: TRBV11-3; abundance: .; j_gene: TRBJ2-1; CDR3aa: CASSSRGQGPYNEQFF; CDR3nt: TGTGCCAGCAGCTCCCGGGGACAGGGGCCGTACAATGAGCAGTTCTTC
d_gene: TRBD2; v_gene: TRBV7-2; abundance: .; j_gene: TRBJ2-3; CDR3aa: CASSGRLAGALQYF; CDR3nt: TGTGCCAGCAGCGGCAGACTAGCGGGCGCTCTGCAGTATTTT
d_gene: TRBD1; v_gene: TRBV6-1; abundance: .; j_gene: TRBJ1-5; CDR3aa: CASSGGTGRRSDQPQHF; CDR3nt: TGTGCCAGCAGTGGCGGGACAGGCAGGCGGTCCGATCAGCCCCAGCATTTT
d_gene: .; v_gene: TRBV30; abundance: few; j_gene: TRBJ1-1; CDR3aa: CAWSVGTEAFF; CDR3nt: TGTGCCTGGAGTGTTGGCACGGAAGCTTTCTTT
d_gene: TRBD2; v_gene: TRBV11-2; abundance: .; j_gene: TRBJ2-7; CDR3aa: CASSFMTSGRHEQYF; CDR3nt: TGTGCCAGCAGCTTTATGACTAGCGGGAGGCACGAGCAGTACTTC
d_gene: .; v_gene: TRBV4-1; abundance: .; j_gene: TRBJ2-3; CDR3aa: CASSQLARGTDTQYF; CDR3nt: TGCGCCAGCAGCCAATTGGCCAGGGGCACAGATACGCAGTATTTT
d_gene: .; v_gene: TRBV15; abundance: .; j_gene: TRBJ1-2; CDR3aa: CATSRGSGVGYGYTF; CDR3nt: TGTGCCACCAGCAGAGGGTCCGGGGTTGGCTATGGCTACACCTTC
d_gene: TRBD2; v_gene: TRBV9; abundance: .; j_gene: TRBJ2-5; CDR3aa: CASSVTGGGETQYF; CDR3nt: TGTGCCAGCAGCGTAACAGGCGGGGGTGAGACCCAGTACTTC
d_gene: TRBD2; v_gene: TRBV2; abundance: .; j_gene: TRBJ2-1; CDR3aa: CATGTSDYNEQFF; CDR3nt: TGTGCCACAGGGACTAGCGATTACAATGAGCAGTTCTTC
d_gene: .; v_gene: TRBV11-2; abundance: few; j_gene: TRBJ1-2; CDR3aa: CASSFSGGYTF; CDR3nt: TGTGCCAGCAGCTTCAGTGGCGGCTACACCTTC
d_gene: .; v_gene: TRBV2; abundance: .; j_gene: TRBJ2-3; CDR3aa: CASTGATRTDTQYF; CDR3nt: TGTGCCAGCACGGGGGCCACTCGGACAGATACGCAGTATTTT
d_gene: .; v_gene: TRBV27; abundance: .; j_gene: TRBJ2-1; CDR3aa: CASSGDANEQFF; CDR3nt: TGTGCCAGCAGTGGTGACGCCAATGAGCAGTTCTTC
d_gene: TRBD2; v_gene: TRBV27; abundance: .; j_gene: TRBJ2-7; CDR3aa: CASMMLRGDEQYF; CDR3nt: TGTGCCAGCATGATGCTACGGGGGGACGAGCAGTACTTC
d_gene: .; v_gene: TRBV6-5; abundance: .; j_gene: TRBJ2-7; CDR3aa: CASSYSSNREQYF; CDR3nt: TGTGCCAGCAGTTACTCGAGCAACCGCGAGCAGTACTTC
d_gene: .; v_gene: TRBV4-1; abundance: .; j_gene: TRBJ2-4; CDR3aa: CASSLTDTISQNIQYF; CDR3nt: TGCGCCAGCAGCCTAACGGACACGATCTCCCAAAACATTCAGTACTTC
d_gene: .; v_gene: TRBV10-3; abundance: .; j_gene: TRBJ1-2; CDR3aa: CATQGTNSQGYTF; CDR3nt: TGTGCCACCCAAGGGACCAATTCTCAGGGCTACACCTTC
d_gene: .; v_gene: TRBV10-3; abundance: .; j_gene: TRBJ2-2; CDR3aa: CAISELLEWGTGELFF; CDR3nt: TGTGCCATCAGTGAGTTACTAGAATGGGGCACCGGGGAGCTGTTTTTT
d_gene: .; v_gene: TRBV27; abundance: .; j_gene: TRBJ2-1; CDR3aa: CASSLQGLSSYNEQFF; CDR3nt: TGTGCCAGCAGTCTCCAGGGGCTGAGCTCCTACAATGAGCAGTTCTTC
d_gene: TRBD2; v_gene: TRBV5-1; abundance: .; j_gene: TRBJ2-7; CDR3aa: CASSPGLAGISYEQYF; CDR3nt: TGCGCCAGCAGCCCAGGACTAGCGGGGATCTCCTACGAGCAGTACTTC
d_gene: .; v_gene: TRBV11-2; abundance: .; j_gene: TRBJ2-6; CDR3aa: CASSTSLVLNNVLTF; CDR3nt: TGTGCCAGCAGCACCAGCTTGGTCTTAAACAACGTCCTGACTTTC
d_gene: TRBD1; v_gene: TRBV27; abundance: .; j_gene: TRBJ1-1; CDR3aa: CASSFRDSVNTEAFF; CDR3nt: TGTGCCAGCAGTTTCAGGGACAGCGTGAACACTGAAGCTTTCTTT
d_gene: TRBD1; v_gene: TRBV27; abundance: .; j_gene: TRBJ2-7; CDR3aa: CASSFRQGPYEQYF; CDR3nt: TGTGCCAGCAGTTTTCGACAGGGGCCCTACGAGCAGTACTTC
d_gene: TRBD1; v_gene: TRBV7-6; abundance: once; j_gene: TRBJ2-3; CDR3aa: CASSFRKDREGADTQYF; CDR3nt: TGTGCCAGCAGCTTCCGAAAAGACAGGGAAGGTGCGGATACGCAGTATTTT
d_gene: .; v_gene: TRBV13; abundance: .; j_gene: TRBJ2-1; CDR3aa: CASSLGTTGPYNEQFF; CDR3nt: TGTGCCAGCAGCTTAGGTACGACGGGACCCTACAATGAGCAGTTCTTC
d_gene: .; v_gene: TRBV11-2; abundance: .; j_gene: TRBJ2-7; CDR3aa: CASSQGQRSYEQYF; CDR3nt: TGTGCCAGCAGCCAAGGACAGCGATCTTACGAGCAGTACTTC
d_gene: .; v_gene: TRBV21-1; abundance: .; j_gene: TRBJ1-2; CDR3aa: CASKRQGGRLVCGYGYTF; CDR3nt: TGTGCCAGCAAGAGACAGGGAGGAAGGCTTGTTTGTGGGTATGGCTACACCTTC
d_gene: .; v_gene: TRBV5-1; abundance: .; j_gene: TRBJ1-3; CDR3aa: CASSLTSFDSSSGNTIYF; CDR3nt: TGCGCCAGCAGCCTAACATCCTTCGACAGTTCCTCTGGAAACACCATATATTTT
d_gene: TRBD1; v_gene: TRBV27; abundance: .; j_gene: TRBJ1-5; CDR3aa: CASSATGVQPQHF; CDR3nt: TGTGCCAGCAGTGCAACAGGGGTTCAGCCCCAGCATTTT
d_gene: .; v_gene: TRBV27; abundance: once; j_gene: TRBJ2-2; CDR3aa: CASSLQRTTGELFF; CDR3nt: TGTGCCAGCAGTTTACAGAGGACGACCGGGGAGCTGTTTTTT
d_gene: .; v_gene: TRBV30; abundance: .; j_gene: TRBJ2-3; CDR3aa: CAWTSLDITDTQYF; CDR3nt: TGTGCCTGGACCTCACTAGATATCACAGATACGCAGTATTTT
d_gene: .; v_gene: TRBV7-9; abundance: .; j_gene: TRBJ2-2; CDR3aa: CASSRTGTPNTGELFF; CDR3nt: TGTGCCAGCAGCCGGACCGGGACACCGAACACCGGGGAGCTGTTTTTT
d_gene: .; v_gene: TRBV28; abundance: .; j_gene: TRBJ2-7; CDR3aa: CASSLRGVREQYF; CDR3nt: TGTGCCAGCAGTTTGAGGGGGGTGCGTGAGCAGTACTTC
d_gene: .; v_gene: TRBV7-7; abundance: .; j_gene: TRBJ1-1; CDR3aa: CASSLLEGEAFF; CDR3nt: TGTGCCAGCAGCTTACTAGAGGGGGAAGCTTTCTTT